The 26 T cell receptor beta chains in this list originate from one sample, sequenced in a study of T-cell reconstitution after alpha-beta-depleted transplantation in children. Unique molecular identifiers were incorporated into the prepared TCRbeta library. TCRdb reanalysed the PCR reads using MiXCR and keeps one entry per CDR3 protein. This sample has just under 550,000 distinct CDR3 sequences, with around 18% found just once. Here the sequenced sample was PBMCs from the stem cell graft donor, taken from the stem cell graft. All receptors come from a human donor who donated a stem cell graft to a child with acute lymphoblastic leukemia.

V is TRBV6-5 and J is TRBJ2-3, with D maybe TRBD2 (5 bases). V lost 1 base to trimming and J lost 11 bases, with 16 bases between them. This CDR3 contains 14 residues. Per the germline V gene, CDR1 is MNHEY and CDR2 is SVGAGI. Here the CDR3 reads CASSYLLGTSEQYF. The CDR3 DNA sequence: TGTGCCAGCAGTTACTTACTAGGAACCTCCGAGCAGTATTTT.

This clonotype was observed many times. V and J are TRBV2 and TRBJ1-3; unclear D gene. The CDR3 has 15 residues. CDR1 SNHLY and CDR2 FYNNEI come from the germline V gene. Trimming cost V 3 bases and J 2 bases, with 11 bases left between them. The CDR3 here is CASSDYTRPGNTIYF. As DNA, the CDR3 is TGTGCCAGCAGTGATTACACAAGACCTGGAAACACCATATATTTT.

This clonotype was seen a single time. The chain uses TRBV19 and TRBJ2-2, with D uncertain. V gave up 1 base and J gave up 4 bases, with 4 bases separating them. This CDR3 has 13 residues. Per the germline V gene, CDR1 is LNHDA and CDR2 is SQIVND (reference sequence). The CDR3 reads CASSIGVTGELFF. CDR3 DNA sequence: TGTGCCAGTAGTATAGGTGTCACCGGGGAGCTGTTTTTT.

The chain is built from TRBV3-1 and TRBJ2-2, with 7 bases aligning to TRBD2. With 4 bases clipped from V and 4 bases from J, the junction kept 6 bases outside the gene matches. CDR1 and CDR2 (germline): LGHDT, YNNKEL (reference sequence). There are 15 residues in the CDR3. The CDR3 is CASSPLPGGTGELFF. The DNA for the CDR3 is TGTGCCAGCAGCCCTTTACCGGGGGGCACCGGGGAGCTGTTTTTT.

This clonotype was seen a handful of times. As DNA, the CDR3 is TGTGCCAGCAGCTTCCTGCTCGGGACAGACTACAATGAGCAGTTCTTC. Translating gives CASSFLLGTDYNEQFF. The rearrangement uses TRBV5-8 and TRBJ2-1, with TRBD1 identical over 7 bases. The CDR3 length is 16 residues. The germline V gene encodes CDR1 SGHTS and CDR2 YDEGEE. Unmatched junction bases numbered 8, after V lost 2 bases and J lost 3 bases.

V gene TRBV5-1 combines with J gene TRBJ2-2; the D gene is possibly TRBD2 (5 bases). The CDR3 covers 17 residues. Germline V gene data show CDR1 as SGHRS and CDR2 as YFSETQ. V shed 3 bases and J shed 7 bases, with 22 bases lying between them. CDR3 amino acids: CASSSDPWRSTNGELFF. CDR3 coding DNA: TGCGCCAGCAGCTCTGACCCGTGGAGGTCAACAAACGGGGAGCTGTTTTTT.

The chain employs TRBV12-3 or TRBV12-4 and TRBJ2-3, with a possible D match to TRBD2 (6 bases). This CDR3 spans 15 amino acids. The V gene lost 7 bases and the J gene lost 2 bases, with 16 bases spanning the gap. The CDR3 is CASIDQAGLTDTQYF. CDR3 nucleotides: TGTGCCAGCATTGACCAAGCGGGTCTCACAGATACGCAGTATTTT.

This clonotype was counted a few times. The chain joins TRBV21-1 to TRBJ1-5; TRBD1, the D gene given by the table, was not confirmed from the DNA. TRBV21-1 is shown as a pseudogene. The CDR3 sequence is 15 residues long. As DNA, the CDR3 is TGTGCCAGGGTAGACAGGGGGCGCCGCAGGGGGCCCCAGCATTTT. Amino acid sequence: CARVDRGRRRGPQHF.

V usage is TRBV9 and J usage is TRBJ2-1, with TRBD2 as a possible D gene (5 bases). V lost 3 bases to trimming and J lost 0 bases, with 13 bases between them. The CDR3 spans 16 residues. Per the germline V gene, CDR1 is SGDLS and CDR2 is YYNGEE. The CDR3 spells CASSAGSDSSYNEQFF. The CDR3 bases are TGTGCCAGCAGCGCCGGTAGCGACTCCTCCTACAATGAGCAGTTCTTC.

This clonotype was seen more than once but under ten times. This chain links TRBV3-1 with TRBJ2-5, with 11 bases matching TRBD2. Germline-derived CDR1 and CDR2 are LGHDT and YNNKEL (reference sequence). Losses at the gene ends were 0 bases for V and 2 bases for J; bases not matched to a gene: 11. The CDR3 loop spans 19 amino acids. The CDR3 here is CASSQEATRGTSGQETQYF. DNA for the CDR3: TGTGCCAGCAGCCAAGAGGCAACTAGAGGGACTAGCGGACAAGAGACCCAGTACTTC.

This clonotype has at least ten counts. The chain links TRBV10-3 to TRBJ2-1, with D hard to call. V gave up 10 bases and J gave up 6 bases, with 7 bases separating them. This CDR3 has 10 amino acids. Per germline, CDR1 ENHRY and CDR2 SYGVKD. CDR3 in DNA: TGTGCCAACCGACGCAATGAGCAGTTCTTC. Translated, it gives CANRRNEQFF.

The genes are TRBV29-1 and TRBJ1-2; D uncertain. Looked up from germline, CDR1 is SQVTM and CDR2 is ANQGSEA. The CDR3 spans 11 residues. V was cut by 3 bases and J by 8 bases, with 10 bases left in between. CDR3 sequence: CSVDLGSGYTF. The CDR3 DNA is TGCAGCGTTGACCTCGGCTCCGGCTACACCTTC.

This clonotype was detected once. CDR3 sequence: CASNSGQVWSDTEAFF. The CDR3 coding sequence is TGTGCCAGCAACTCGGGACAGGTCTGGAGTGACACTGAAGCTTTCTTT. V gene TRBV11-2 combines with J gene TRBJ1-1; 8 bases map to TRBD1. Per germline, CDR1 SGHAT and CDR2 FQNNGV. The junction had 13 bases not matched to a gene; V was cut back by 7 bases and J by 3 bases. The CDR3 length is 16 residues. Together with reference TRBV11-2 and TRBJ1-1, the CDR3 gives the full variable domain: EAGVAQSPRYKIIEKRQSVAFWCNPISGHATLYWYQQILGQGPKLLIQFQNNGVVDDSQLPKDRFSAERLKGVDSTLKIQPAKLEDSAVYLCASNSGQVWSDTEAFFGQGTRLTVV.

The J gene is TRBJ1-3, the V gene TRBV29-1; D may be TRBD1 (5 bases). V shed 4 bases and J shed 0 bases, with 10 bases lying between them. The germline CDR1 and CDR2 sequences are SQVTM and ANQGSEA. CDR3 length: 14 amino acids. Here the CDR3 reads CSVGGAASGNTIYF. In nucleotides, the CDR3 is TGCAGCGTTGGTGGGGCCGCCTCTGGAAACACCATATATTTT. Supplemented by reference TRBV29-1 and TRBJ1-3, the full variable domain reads SAVISQKPSRDICQRGTSLTIQCQVDSQVTMMFWYRQQPGQSLTLIATANQGSEATYESGFVIDKFPISRPNLTFSTLTVSNMSPEDSSIYLCSVGGAASGNTIYFGEGSWLTVV.

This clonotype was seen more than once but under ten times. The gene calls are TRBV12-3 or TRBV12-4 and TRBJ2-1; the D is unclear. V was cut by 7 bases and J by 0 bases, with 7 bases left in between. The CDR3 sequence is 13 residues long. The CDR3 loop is CASKTSSYNEQFF. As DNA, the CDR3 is TGTGCCAGCAAGACCAGCTCCTACAATGAGCAGTTCTTC.

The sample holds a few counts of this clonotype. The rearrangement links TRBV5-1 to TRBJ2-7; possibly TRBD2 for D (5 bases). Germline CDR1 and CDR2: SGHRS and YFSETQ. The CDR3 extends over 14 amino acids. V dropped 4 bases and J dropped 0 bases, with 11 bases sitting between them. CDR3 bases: TGCGCCAGCAGCCTAGACTATGACTCCTACGAGCAGTACTTC. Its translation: CASSLDYDSYEQYF.

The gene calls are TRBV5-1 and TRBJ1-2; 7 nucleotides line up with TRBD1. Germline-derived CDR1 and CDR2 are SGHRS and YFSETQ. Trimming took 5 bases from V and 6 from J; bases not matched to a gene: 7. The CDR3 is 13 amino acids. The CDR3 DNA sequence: TGCGCCAGCAGTTCCGGGACAGAGGATGGCTACACCTTC. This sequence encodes CASSSGTEDGYTF. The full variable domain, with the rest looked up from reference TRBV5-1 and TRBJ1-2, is KAGVTQTPRYLIKTRGQQVTLSCSPISGHRSVSWYQQTPGQGLQFLFEYFSETQRNKGNFPGRFSGRQFSNSRSEMNVSTLELGDSALYLCASSSGTEDGYTFGSGTRLTVV.

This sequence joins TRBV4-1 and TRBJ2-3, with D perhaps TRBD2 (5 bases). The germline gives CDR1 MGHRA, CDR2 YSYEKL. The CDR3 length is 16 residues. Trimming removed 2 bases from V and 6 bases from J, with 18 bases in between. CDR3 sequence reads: CASSQKFAGPDDTQYF. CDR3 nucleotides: TGCGCCAGCAGCCAAAAGTTCGCGGGTCCCGACGATACGCAGTATTTT.

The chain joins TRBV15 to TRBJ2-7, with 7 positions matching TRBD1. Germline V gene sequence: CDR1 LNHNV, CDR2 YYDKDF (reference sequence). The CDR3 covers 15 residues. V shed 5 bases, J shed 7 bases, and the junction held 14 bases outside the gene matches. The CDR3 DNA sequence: TGTGCCACCAGCGAGGGGGCTAGTCGATCCTCGGAGCAGTACTTC. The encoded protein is CATSEGASRSSEQYF.

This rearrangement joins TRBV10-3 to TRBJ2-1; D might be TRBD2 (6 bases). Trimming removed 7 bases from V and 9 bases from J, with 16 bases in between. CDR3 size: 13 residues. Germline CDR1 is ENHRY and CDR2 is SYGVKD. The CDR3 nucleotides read TGTGCCATCACCACTAGCAGTCTGGGTGAGCAGTTCTTC. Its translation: CAITTSSLGEQFF.

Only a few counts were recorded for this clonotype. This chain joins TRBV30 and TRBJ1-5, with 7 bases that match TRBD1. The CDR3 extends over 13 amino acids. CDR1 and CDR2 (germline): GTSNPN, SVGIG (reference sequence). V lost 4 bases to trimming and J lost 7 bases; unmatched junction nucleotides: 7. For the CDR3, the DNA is TGTGCCTGGAATCAAGACAGGGTACAGCCCCAGCATTTT. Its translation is CAWNQDRVQPQHF.

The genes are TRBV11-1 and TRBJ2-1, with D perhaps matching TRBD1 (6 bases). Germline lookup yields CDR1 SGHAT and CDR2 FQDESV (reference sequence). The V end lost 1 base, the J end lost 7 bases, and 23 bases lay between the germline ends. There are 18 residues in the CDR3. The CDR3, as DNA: TGTGCCAGCAGCTTAGTCAGAGCCCAGGGGTCCACCCAAAATGAGCAGTTCTTC. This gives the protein CASSLVRAQGSTQNEQFF.

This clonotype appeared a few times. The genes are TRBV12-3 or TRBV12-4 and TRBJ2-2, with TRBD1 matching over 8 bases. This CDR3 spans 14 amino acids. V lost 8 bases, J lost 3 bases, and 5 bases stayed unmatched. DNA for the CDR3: TGTGCCAGCCAGTGGACAGGGCACACCGGGGAGCTGTTTTTT. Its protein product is CASQWTGHTGELFF.

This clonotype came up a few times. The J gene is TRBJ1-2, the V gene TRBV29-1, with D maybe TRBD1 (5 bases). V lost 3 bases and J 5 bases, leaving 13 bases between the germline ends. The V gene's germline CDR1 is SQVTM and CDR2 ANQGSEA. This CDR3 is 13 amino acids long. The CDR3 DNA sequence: TGCAGCGTTGACGCTACTGGGACGTATGGCTACACCTTC. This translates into CSVDATGTYGYTF.

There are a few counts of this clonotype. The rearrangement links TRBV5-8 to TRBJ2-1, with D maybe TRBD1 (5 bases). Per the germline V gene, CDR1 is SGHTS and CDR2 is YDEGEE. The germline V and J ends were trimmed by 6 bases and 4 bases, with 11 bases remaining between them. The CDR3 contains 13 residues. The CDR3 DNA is TGTGCCAGCAAAAAGGGGTATTACAATGAGCAGTTCTTC. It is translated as CASKKGYYNEQFF.

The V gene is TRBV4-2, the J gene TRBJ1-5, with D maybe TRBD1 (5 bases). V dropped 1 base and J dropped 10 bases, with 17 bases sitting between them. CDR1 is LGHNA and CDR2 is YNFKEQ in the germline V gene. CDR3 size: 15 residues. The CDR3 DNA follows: TGTGCCAGCAGCCAAGTTAAGCAGGGTTTTTTACCCCAGCATTTT. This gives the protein CASSQVKQGFLPQHF.